Presented here are 32 T cell receptor beta chains from one specimen sequenced in a study of post-analysis software for immune sequencing data (dated by TCRdb to the mid-2010s). The method was PCR. The sequencer listed for this sample is Illumina HiSeq 2500. Unique molecular identifiers were incorporated into TCR beta cDNA libraries to reduce PCR and sequencing biases. Using fastp trimming at Q25 and MiXCR clonotype assembly, TCRdb reanalyzed the public sequencing data and kept in-frame beta chains. Duplicate CDR3 protein sequences are folded into a single record with the most common DNA and genes. A total of approximately 570,000 distinct CDR3 sequences appear in this sample, around 40% of them only once. The ten top clones hold around 1.7% of the sample. These receptors lack a known antigen. Overall results and qualifications from the work: Patients showed significantly higher frequencies than controls for roughly 5 TRBV segments, among them TRBV5-6, TRBV5-1 and TRBV20-1.

Sequenced material: blood. The receptors stem from a girl aged 5-17 years with multiple sclerosis.

The rearrangement joins TRBV10-3 to TRBJ2-2, with 10 bases identical to TRBD1. Germline assignment: CDR1 ENHRY and CDR2 SYGVKD. V lost 5 bases and J lost 4; bases outside the gene matches: 4. The CDR3 has 15 amino acids. CDR3 in amino acids: CAISPGDRGTGELFF. Here the CDR3 DNA reads TGTGCCATCAGTCCAGGGGACAGGGGCACCGGGGAGCTGTTTTTT.

This clonotype has a handful of counts. The genes are TRBV20-1 and TRBJ2-1; 8 bases fit TRBD2. The germline gives CDR1 DFQATT, CDR2 SNEGSKA (reference sequence). CDR3 length: 16 residues. V trimming: 5 bases; J trimming: 2 bases; junction bases outside the gene matches: 11. CDR3 DNA: TGCAGTGCTCCTTCCCGGGGGGGCGTCACCTACAATGAGCAGTTCTTC. Amino acids: CSAPSRGGVTYNEQFF.

This clonotype has just a few counts. The chain joins TRBV12-3 or TRBV12-4 to TRBJ1-2; D not resolved. The length of the CDR3 is 14 residues. Trimming removed 2 bases from V and 8 bases from J, with 15 bases in between. Here the CDR3 DNA reads TGTGCCAGCAGTTTACCGGGAGGAGTGGGAGGCTACACCTTC. Translation gives CASSLPGGVGGYTF.

This clonotype was counted many times. The rearrangement joins TRBV11-2 to TRBJ2-1; D not resolved. The ends were cut back, 1 base at V and 8 bases at J, with 3 bases in the middle. CDR1 is SGHAT, CDR2 FQNNGV, per germline. The CDR3 sequence is 11 residues long. The CDR3 sequence is CASSLVHEQFF. The CDR3 DNA sequence: TGTGCCAGCAGCTTAGTCCATGAGCAGTTCTTC.

CDR3 coding DNA: TGCGCCAGCAGCCCTCGCCAGCGGGGTAGCACAGATACGCAGTATTTT. Translated: CASSPRQRGSTDTQYF. This chain connects TRBV5-1 to TRBJ2-3, with 7 bases lining up with TRBD2. The junction had 8 bases not matched to a gene; V was cut back by 4 bases and J by 0 bases. The germline CDR1 and CDR2 sequences are SGHRS and YFSETQ. This CDR3 has 16 residues.

The V gene is TRBV3-1, the J gene TRBJ1-4, with D possibly matching TRBD1 (5 bases). CDR3 size: 15 residues. The V gene lost 1 base and the J gene lost 8 bases, with 14 bases spanning the gap. CDR1 is LGHDT, CDR2 YNNKEL, per germline (reference sequence). The CDR3 loop reads CASSQVRAQQEKLFF. The CDR3 DNA sequence: TGTGCCAGCAGCCAAGTCAGGGCTCAGCAAGAAAAACTGTTTTTT.

A few counts support this clonotype. CDR3 amino acids: CASSGRVGDREQETQYF. CDR3 in DNA: TGTGCCAGCAGCGGTAGGGTTGGGGACAGGGAACAAGAGACCCAGTACTTC. This chain connects TRBV11-3 to TRBJ2-5; 9 bases agree with TRBD1. Germline values: CDR1 SGHNT, CDR2 YENEEA. This CDR3 region has 17 residues. V shed 5 bases and J 2 bases; nucleotides not matched to a gene: 12.

V gene TRBV20-1 combines with J gene TRBJ2-1; 9 bases line up with TRBD2. The CDR3 is made up of 16 amino acids. CDR1 DFQATT and CDR2 SNEGSKA come from the germline V gene (reference sequence). The ends lost 3 bases at V and 9 bases at J; junction bases unmatched: 15. The CDR3 nucleotides are TGCAGTGCTAGTTTAGTCCTAGCGGGGAGGATTGGTGAGCAGTTCTTC. This codes for CSASLVLAGRIGEQFF.

The chain has TRBV3-1 and TRBJ2-3, with unresolved D. The germline V gene has CDR1 LGHDT and CDR2 YNNKEL (reference sequence). The germline V and J ends were trimmed by 0 bases and 5 bases, with 12 bases remaining between them. CDR3 size: 15 residues. The CDR3 coding sequence is TGTGCCAGCAGCCAAGAATGGAGCACCCGAGATACGCAGTATTTT. This codes for CASSQEWSTRDTQYF.

This clonotype was observed a few times. The chain is built from TRBV29-1 and TRBJ2-1; D is perhaps TRBD1 (6 bases). The germline V gene encodes CDR1 SQVTM and CDR2 ANQGSEA. The V gene lost 6 bases and the J gene lost 7 bases, with 22 bases spanning the gap. This CDR3 region has 15 residues. CDR3 amino acids: CSVDTGPRDPNEQFF. CDR3 sequence (DNA): TGCAGCGTGGATACAGGGCCTAGAGACCCTAATGAGCAGTTCTTC.

The chain recombines TRBV3-1 with TRBJ1-1, with no clear D. CDR3 length equals 14 residues. Germline-derived CDR1 and CDR2 are LGHDT and YNNKEL (reference sequence). V was cut by 4 bases and J by 4 bases, with 13 bases left in between. This CDR3 reads CASSLSGGSTEAFF. The DNA of the CDR3 is TGTGCCAGCAGCCTTAGTGGAGGGAGCACTGAAGCTTTCTTT.

The chain uses TRBV20-1 and TRBJ2-4; D is ambiguous. The CDR3 is 13 residues long. Trimming stripped 5 bases from V and 0 bases from J, with 8 bases between. The germline gives CDR1 DFQATT, CDR2 SNEGSKA (reference sequence). CDR3 in amino acids: CSARPLAKNIQYF. The CDR3 bases are TGCAGTGCTCGACCCTTAGCCAAAAACATTCAGTACTTC.

The table lists this clonotype with a few counts. The rearrangement links TRBV7-2 to TRBJ2-7; no clear D. CDR1 and CDR2 from the germline V gene are SGHTA and FQGNSA. CDR3 length equals 13 residues. V was trimmed by 5 bases and J by 0 bases, leaving 8 bases between them. CDR3: CASSPALSYEQYF. The CDR3, as DNA: TGTGCCAGCAGCCCAGCCCTCTCCTACGAGCAGTACTTC.

This clonotype showed up just once. The CDR3 region has the DNA TGTGCCAGCAGCTTACCCGCTAATGAAAAACTGTTTTTT. This sequence encodes CASSLPANEKLFF. This sequence joins TRBV7-9 and TRBJ1-4; unclear D gene. This CDR3 is built from 13 residues. V lost 2 bases, J lost 3 bases, and 4 bases lay in between. CDR1 SEHNR and CDR2 FQNEAQ come from the germline V gene (reference sequence).

The chain joins TRBV7-2 to TRBJ2-7; possibly TRBD2 for D (6 bases). CDR1 is SGHTA, CDR2 FQGNSA, per germline. Trimming took 1 base from V and 4 from J, leaving 14 bases between them. The CDR3 runs 15 residues. The CDR3 reads CASSLEWRAKYEQYF. In nucleotides, the CDR3 is TGTGCCAGCAGCTTAGAGTGGAGGGCTAAGTACGAGCAGTACTTC.

The genes are TRBV10-3 and TRBJ1-1, with D unclear. CDR3 length: 14 amino acids. Germline CDR1 is ENHRY and CDR2 is SYGVKD. Trimming took 7 bases from V and 4 from J, leaving 16 bases between them. In DNA form, the CDR3 reads TGTGCCATCAAACCCAATAGGGAGTTCACTGAAGCTTTCTTT. This codes for CAIKPNREFTEAFF.

The rearrangement uses TRBV20-1 and TRBJ2-1; the match to TRBD2 covers 14 bases. The germline gives CDR1 DFQATT, CDR2 SNEGSKA (reference sequence). The CDR3 is 15 amino acids. Unmatched junction bases numbered 6, after V lost 6 bases and J lost 5 bases. The CDR3 DNA reads as TGCAGTGCACCGGGACTAGCGGGGGATAACAATGAGCAGTTCTTC. Translating gives CSAPGLAGDNNEQFF.

This chain connects TRBV12-3 or TRBV12-4 to TRBJ2-7; D possibly corresponds to TRBD1 (6 bases). CDR3 length: 13 residues. V gave up 7 bases and J gave up 2 bases, with 12 bases separating them. The CDR3 DNA follows: TGTGCCAGCAATTTTGGGGGCGCCTACGAGCAGTACTTC. Translating gives CASNFGGAYEQYF.

This rearrangement joins TRBV20-1 to TRBJ2-7; TRBD2 matches at 8 bases. Germline CDR1 is DFQATT and CDR2 is SNEGSKA (reference sequence). V was pared by 4 bases and J by 3 bases, with 8 bases of the junction left unmatched. The CDR3 is 14 amino acids. The DNA of the CDR3 is TGCAGTGCTATCCGCTGGCGGGGGGACTACGAGCAGTACTTC. It is translated as CSAIRWRGDYEQYF.

The chain recombines TRBV7-7 with TRBJ2-5, with TRBD1 matching 7 bases. The J call may be faulty, since TRBJ2-7 better matches the DNA end. This CDR3 region has 14 residues. CDR1 SSHAT and CDR2 FNYEAQ come from the germline V gene (reference sequence). The CDR3 nucleotides read TGTGCCAGCAGCGCTAATACAAACAGGGGCGAGCAGTACTTC. Encoded protein: CASSANTNRGEQYF.

The chain has TRBV12-3 or TRBV12-4 and TRBJ2-3; a weak D match, TRBD1 (5 bases). Trimming shortened V by 0 bases and J by 8 bases, and 9 bases separated the two germline ends. CDR3 length: 13 residues. DNA for the CDR3: TGTGCCAGCAGTTTAGCCAGGGTTCGTACGCAGTATTTT. Translating gives CASSLARVRTQYF.

The chain couples TRBV6-5 to TRBJ2-7; 8 positions agree with TRBD1. Unmatched junction bases numbered 6, after V lost 0 bases and J lost 5 bases. Germline V gene lookup returns CDR1 MNHEY and CDR2 SVGAGI. The CDR3 extends over 15 amino acids. The CDR3 bases are TGTGCCAGCAGTTACTCGTACGTGACAGGGGACGAGCAGTACTTC. This sequence encodes CASSYSYVTGDEQYF.

V gene TRBV7-2 combines with J gene TRBJ2-5; D gene ambiguous. This CDR3 has 16 residues. CDR1 SGHTA and CDR2 FQGNSA come from the germline V gene. V shed 1 base and J shed 6 bases, with 18 bases lying between them. The CDR3: CASSLDFLRPGQTQYF. The DNA for the CDR3 is TGTGCCAGCAGCTTAGACTTTTTGCGGCCCGGGCAGACCCAGTACTTC.

The CDR3 DNA follows: TGCGCCAGCAGCCAAGATACCAACCGCGGCGATACGCAGTATTTT. The encoded protein is CASSQDTNRGDTQYF. J is TRBJ2-3 and V is TRBV4-1, with D unclear. There are 15 residues in the CDR3. Trimming took 0 bases from V and 6 from J, leaving 13 bases between them. Germline values: CDR1 MGHRA, CDR2 YSYEKL.

This clonotype appeared a few times. This rearrangement joins TRBV9 to TRBJ2-1, with 8 positions matching TRBD1. V trimming: 4 bases; J trimming: 4 bases; junction bases outside the gene matches: 13. This CDR3 spans 17 amino acids. Germline V gives CDR1 SGDLS, CDR2 YYNGEE. The DNA for the CDR3 is TGTGCCAGCAGCTTGAAAGACAGGGGCCGACTTTACAATGAGCAGTTCTTC. Amino acid sequence: CASSLKDRGRLYNEQFF.

In DNA, the CDR3 is TGCAGTGCTAGAGACGGTCGGGGGGACCAAGAGACCCAGTACTTC. It is translated as CSARDGRGDQETQYF. This chain uses TRBV20-1 with TRBJ2-5, with 7 positions matching TRBD2. Losses at the gene ends were 0 bases for V and 0 bases for J; bases not matched to a gene: 4. Germline CDR1 reads DFQATT; CDR2 reads SNEGSKA (reference sequence). The CDR3 spans 15 residues.

This clonotype was detected a few times. This sequence joins TRBV4-2 and TRBJ2-3, with unresolved D. CDR1 is LGHNA and CDR2 is YNFKEQ in the germline V gene. The CDR3 extends over 16 amino acids. V was cut by 3 bases and J by 2 bases, with 15 bases left in between. The DNA of the CDR3 is TGTGCCAGCAGCCACCTAAGGGCAGGACCCACAGATACGCAGTATTTT. Translating gives CASSHLRAGPTDTQYF.

The chain links TRBV12-3 or TRBV12-4 to TRBJ1-2; D gene ambiguous. The CDR3 has 12 amino acids. V gave up 5 bases and J gave up 7 bases, with 11 bases separating them. The chain's CDR3 is CASSTSRGGYTF. The CDR3 DNA reads as TGTGCCAGCAGTACATCGCGGGGTGGCTACACCTTC.

The CDR3 region is CASSQPRTGLRQKLFF. CDR3 coding DNA: TGCGCCAGCAGCCAACCGCGGACAGGCCTCCGTCAGAAACTGTTTTTT. This chain connects TRBV4-1 to TRBJ1-4; 7 bases line up with TRBD1. V shed 2 bases and J 11 bases; nucleotides not matched to a gene: 14. Germline V gene sequence: CDR1 MGHRA, CDR2 YSYEKL. The CDR3 sequence is 16 residues long.

V and J are TRBV6-6 and TRBJ2-3; 9 bases align to TRBD2. Germline loops: CDR1 MNHNY, CDR2 SVGAGI (reference sequence). This CDR3 spans 17 amino acids. Trimming removed 4 bases from V and 3 bases from J; junction bases left unmatched: 11. The CDR3 reads CASSSRGSGGGTDTQYF. CDR3 in DNA: TGTGCCAGCAGTTCCCGGGGTAGCGGGGGAGGGACAGATACGCAGTATTTT.

The chain joins TRBV2 to TRBJ1-6, with 9 bases lining up with TRBD1. Germline CDR1 SNHLY, CDR2 FYNNEI. V lost 4 bases to trimming and J lost 9 bases; unmatched junction nucleotides: 4. The CDR3 runs 14 residues. This CDR3 reads CASSGYRGPSPLHF. As DNA, the CDR3 is TGTGCCAGCAGTGGGTACAGGGGGCCTTCACCCCTCCACTTT. The full variable domain, its missing parts supplied by reference TRBV2 and TRBJ1-6, is EPEVTQTPSHQVTQMGQEVILRCVPISNHLYFYWYRQILGQKVEFLVSFYNNEISEKSEIFDDQFSVERPDGSNFTLKIRSTKLEDSAMYFCASSGYRGPSPLHFGNGTRLTVT.

This clonotype showed up many times. The chain links TRBV28 to TRBJ2-5; no clear D gene. V was cut by 2 bases and J by 2 bases, with 6 bases left in between. This CDR3 comprises 13 residues. Germline CDR1 MDHEN, CDR2 SYDVKM. CDR3 DNA: TGTGCCAGCAGTTTAGCGGATCAAGAGACCCAGTACTTC. Amino acid sequence: CASSLADQETQYF. Full variable domain (remainder filled in from reference TRBV28 and TRBJ2-5): DVKVTQSSRYLVKRTGEKVFLECVQDMDHENMFWYRQDPGLGLRLIYFSYDVKMKEKGDIPEGYSVSREKKERFSLILESASTNQTSMYLCASSLADQETQYFGPGTRLLVL.